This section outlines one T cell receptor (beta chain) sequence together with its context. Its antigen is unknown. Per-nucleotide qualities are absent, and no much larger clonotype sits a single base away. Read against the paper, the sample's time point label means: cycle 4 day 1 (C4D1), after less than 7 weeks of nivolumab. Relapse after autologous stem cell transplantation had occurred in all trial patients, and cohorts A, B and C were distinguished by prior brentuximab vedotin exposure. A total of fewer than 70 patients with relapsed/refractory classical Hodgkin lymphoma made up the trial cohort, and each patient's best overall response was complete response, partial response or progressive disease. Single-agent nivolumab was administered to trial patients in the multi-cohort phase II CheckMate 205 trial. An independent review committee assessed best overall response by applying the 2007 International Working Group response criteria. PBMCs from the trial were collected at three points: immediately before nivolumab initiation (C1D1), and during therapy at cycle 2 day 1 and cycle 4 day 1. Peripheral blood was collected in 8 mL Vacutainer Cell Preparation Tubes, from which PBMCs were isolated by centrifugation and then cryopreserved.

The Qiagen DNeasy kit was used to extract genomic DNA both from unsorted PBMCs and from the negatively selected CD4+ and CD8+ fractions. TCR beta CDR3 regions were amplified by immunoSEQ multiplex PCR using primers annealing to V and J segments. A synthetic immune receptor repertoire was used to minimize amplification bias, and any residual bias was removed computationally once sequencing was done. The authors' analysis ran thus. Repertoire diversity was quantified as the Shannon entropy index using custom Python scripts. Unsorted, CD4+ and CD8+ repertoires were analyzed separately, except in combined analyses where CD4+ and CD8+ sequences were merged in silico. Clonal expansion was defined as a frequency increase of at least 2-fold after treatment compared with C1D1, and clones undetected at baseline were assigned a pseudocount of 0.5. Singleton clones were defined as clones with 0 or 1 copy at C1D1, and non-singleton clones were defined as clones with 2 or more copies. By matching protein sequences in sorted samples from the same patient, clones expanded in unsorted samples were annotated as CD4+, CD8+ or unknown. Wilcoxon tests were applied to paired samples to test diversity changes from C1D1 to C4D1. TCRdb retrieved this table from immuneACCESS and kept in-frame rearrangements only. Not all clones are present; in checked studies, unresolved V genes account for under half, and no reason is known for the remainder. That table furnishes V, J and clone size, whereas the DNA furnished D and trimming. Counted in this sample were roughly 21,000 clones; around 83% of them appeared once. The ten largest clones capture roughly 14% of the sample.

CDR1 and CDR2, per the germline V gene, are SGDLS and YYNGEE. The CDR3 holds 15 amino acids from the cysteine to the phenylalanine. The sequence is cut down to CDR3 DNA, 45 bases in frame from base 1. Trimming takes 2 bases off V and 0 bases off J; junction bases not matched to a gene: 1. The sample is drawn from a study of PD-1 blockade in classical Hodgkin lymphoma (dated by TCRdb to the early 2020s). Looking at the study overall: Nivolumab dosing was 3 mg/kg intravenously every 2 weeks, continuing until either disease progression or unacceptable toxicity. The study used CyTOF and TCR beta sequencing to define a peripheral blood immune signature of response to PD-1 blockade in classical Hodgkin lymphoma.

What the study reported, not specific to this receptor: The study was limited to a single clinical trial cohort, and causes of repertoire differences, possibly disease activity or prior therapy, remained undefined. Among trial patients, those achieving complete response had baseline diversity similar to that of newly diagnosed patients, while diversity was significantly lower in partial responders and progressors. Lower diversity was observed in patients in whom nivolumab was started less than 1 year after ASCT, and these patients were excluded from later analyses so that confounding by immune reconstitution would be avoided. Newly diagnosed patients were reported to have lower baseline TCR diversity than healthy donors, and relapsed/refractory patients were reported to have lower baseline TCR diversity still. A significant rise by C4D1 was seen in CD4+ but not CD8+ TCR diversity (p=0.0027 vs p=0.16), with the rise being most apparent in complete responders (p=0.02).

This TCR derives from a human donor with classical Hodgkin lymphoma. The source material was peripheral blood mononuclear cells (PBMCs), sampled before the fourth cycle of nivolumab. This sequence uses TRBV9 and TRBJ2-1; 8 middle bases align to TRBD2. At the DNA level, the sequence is TGTGCCAGCAGCGTTAGCGGGACCTCCTACAATGAGCAGTTCTTC. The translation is CASSVSGTSYNEQFF. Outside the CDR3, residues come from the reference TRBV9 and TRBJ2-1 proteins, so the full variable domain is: DSGVTQTPKHLITATGQRVTLRCSPRSGDLSVYWYQQSLDQGLQFLIQYYNGEERAKGNILERFSAQQFPDLHSELNLSSLELGDSALYFCASSVSGTSYNEQFFGPGTRLTVL.